The 31 T cell receptor beta chains reported below all come from one sample, sequenced in a study of control samples from healthy donors and cancer patients (dated by TCRdb to 2020 to 2021). The protocol used for the library was the immunoSEQ multiplex PCR assay. TCRdb retrieved this table from immuneACCESS and kept in-frame rearrangements only. Not all clones are present; in checked studies, unresolved V genes account for under half, and no reason is known for the remainder. In all, the sample holds some 99,000 clones, and roughly 89% of those were seen once. 17% of the sample belongs to the ten largest clones. Sequencing was carried out using blood. The receptors here all came from a woman between 45 and 65 years old in good health.

V gene TRBV4-3 combines with J gene TRBJ2-1, with TRBD1 as a possible D gene (6 bases). Germline lookup yields CDR1 LGHNA and CDR2 YSLEER. Trimming removed 4 bases from V and 9 bases from J, with 10 bases in between. This CDR3 comprises 12 residues. CDR3 nucleotides: TGCGCCAGCAGCCCACAGGGTACTGAGCAGTTCTTC. As protein: CASSPQGTEQFF.

This rearrangement joins TRBV11-2 to TRBJ1-2, with TRBD1 identical over 11 bases. Trimming removed 3 bases from V and 8 bases from J; junction bases left unmatched: 8. CDR3 length equals 15 residues. Per germline, CDR1 SGHAT and CDR2 FQNNGV. CDR3 amino acids: CASSFLGQGAGGYTF. CDR3 DNA sequence: TGTGCCAGCAGCTTCCTAGGACAGGGGGCTGGAGGCTACACCTTC.

V usage is TRBV30 and J usage is TRBJ1-5; D may be TRBD1 (5 bases). The germline V and J ends were trimmed by 3 bases and 5 bases, with 14 bases remaining between them. The CDR3 totals 14 residues. Germline V gene sequence: CDR1 GTSNPN, CDR2 SVGIG (reference sequence). CDR3 sequence (DNA): TGTGCCTGGAGAGAGGACAATGATTATCAGCCCCAGCATTTT. Translation gives CAWREDNDYQPQHF.

The chain joins TRBV2 to TRBJ2-2; no clear D. This CDR3 comprises 13 residues. V shed 6 bases and J shed 2 bases, with 7 bases lying between them. CDR1 is SNHLY and CDR2 is FYNNEI in the germline V gene. DNA of the CDR3: TGTGCCAGCAGATCCCCTAACACCGGGGAGCTGTTTTTT. It is translated as CASRSPNTGELFF.

The V gene is TRBV5-6, the J gene TRBJ1-6; 7 nucleotides line up with TRBD1. The J segment lost 0 bases and the V segment lost 4 bases, leaving 10 bases of the junction unmatched. Germline CDR1 SGHDT, CDR2 YYEEEE. The CDR3 has 18 residues. Here the CDR3 reads CASSLYRDSSSYNSPLHF. CDR3 DNA sequence: TGTGCCAGCAGCCTGTACCGGGACAGCAGCTCCTATAATTCACCCCTCCACTTT.

The chain is built from TRBV14 and TRBJ2-3; 7 bases fit TRBD2. V lost 7 bases to trimming and J lost 2 bases; unmatched junction nucleotides: 15. The length of the CDR3 is 17 residues. The V gene's germline CDR1 is SGHDN and CDR2 FVKESK. This chain's CDR3 is CASNNSPGREFTDTQYF. The DNA of the CDR3 is TGTGCCAGCAACAACTCACCCGGGCGGGAGTTCACAGATACGCAGTATTTT.

The chain is built from TRBV30 and TRBJ1-5; D remains ambiguous. The CDR3 has 13 amino acids. V lost 0 bases to trimming and J lost 5 bases, with 8 bases between them. The V gene's germline CDR1 is GTSNPN and CDR2 SVGIG (reference sequence). The CDR3 is CAWSVQDHQPQHF. The CDR3 DNA is TGTGCCTGGAGTGTCCAGGATCATCAGCCCCAGCATTTT. Full variable domain (missing parts from reference TRBV30 and TRBJ1-5): SQTIHQWPATLVQPVGSPLSLECTVEGTSNPNLYWYRQAAGRGLQLLFYSVGIGQISSEVPQNLSASRPQDRQFILSSKKLLLSDSGFYLCAWSVQDHQPQHFGDGTRLSIL.

The gene calls are TRBV6-6 and TRBJ2-7, with a tentative D call TRBD1 (5 bases). Trimming took off 0 bases at V and 0 bases at J, with 9 bases between the two ends. There are 15 residues in the CDR3. CDR1 MNHNY and CDR2 SVGAGI come from the germline V gene (reference sequence). CDR3 sequence (DNA): TGTGCCAGCAGTTACTCGGGTGACAGCTCCTACGAGCAGTACTTC. Residues: CASSYSGDSSYEQYF.

The rearrangement links TRBV11-3 to TRBJ2-7; 9 nucleotides match TRBD1. The V gene end was trimmed by 5 bases and the J gene end by 4 bases; junction bases not matched to a gene: 12. The CDR3 has 16 residues. Germline V gene sequence: CDR1 SGHNT, CDR2 YENEEA. Written as DNA, the CDR3 is TGTGCCAGCAGCATCCGTCCGGGACAGGGCTTATACGAGCAGTACGTC. This codes for CASSIRPGQGLYEQYV.

V and J are TRBV5-5 and TRBJ2-1, with TRBD2 as a possible D gene (5 bases). The CDR3 extends over 15 amino acids. Germline assignment: CDR1 SGHKS and CDR2 YYEKEE (reference sequence). V lost 3 bases to trimming and J lost 6 bases, with 16 bases between them. The CDR3 loop reads CASSSRRDVSNEQFF. CDR3 DNA sequence: TGTGCCAGCAGCTCCCGCCGGGATGTTAGCAATGAGCAGTTCTTC.

V and J are TRBV6-5 and TRBJ2-7; a possible D gene is TRBD1 (6 bases). The V end was cut by 6 bases, the J end by 6 bases, with 12 bases between. Germline-derived CDR1 and CDR2 are MNHEY and SVGAGI. This CDR3 has 12 residues. DNA of the CDR3: TGTGCCAGCAGGCAGGGGAAGGGCGAGCAGTACGTC. Amino acid sequence: CASRQGKGEQYV.

This clone has more than one count but fewer than ten. The rearrangement joins TRBV3-1 (or the pseudogene TRBV3-2) to TRBJ2-7; D might be TRBD2 (6 bases). CDR3 length equals 15 residues. CDR1 LGHDT and CDR2 YNNKEL come from the germline V gene (reference sequence). The V and J ends lost 5 bases and 1 base respectively, with 15 bases between them. The CDR3 DNA is TGTGCCAGCAGCGGTAGAGCAGCGGGTTCCTACGAGCAGTACTTC. Encoded protein: CASSGRAAGSYEQYF.

The chain joins TRBV5-1 to TRBJ1-1, with TRBD1 as a possible D gene (6 bases). The V gene's germline CDR1 is SGHRS and CDR2 YFSETQ. The V end lost 0 bases, the J end lost 1 base, and 13 bases lay between the germline ends. The length of the CDR3 is 16 residues. The CDR3 is CASSLGGGTQNTEAFF. DNA of the CDR3: TGCGCCAGCAGCTTGGGAGGGGGGACGCAGAACACTGAAGCTTTCTTT.

V usage is TRBV19 and J usage is TRBJ1-1, with D unclear. The CDR3 covers 14 residues. V was clipped by 4 bases and J by 1 base, with 10 bases between them. The V gene's germline CDR1 is LNHDA and CDR2 SQIVND (reference sequence). Here the CDR3 DNA reads TGTGCCAGTAGTAGCGGTGGTGGGAACACTGAAGCTTTCTTT. Translating gives CASSSGGGNTEAFF.

This chain uses TRBV30 with TRBJ2-7, with D maybe TRBD1 (5 bases). Deletions cut 4 bases from V and 0 bases from J, with 13 bases between. From germline, CDR1 is GTSNPN and CDR2 SVGIG (reference sequence). This CDR3 comprises 14 residues. The CDR3, as DNA: TGTGCCTGGACCCCAGGGTGGAGCTCCTACGAGCAGTACTTC. Its protein is CAWTPGWSSYEQYF.

This chain uses TRBV27 with TRBJ1-2; unclear D gene. The germline V and J ends were trimmed by 1 base and 6 bases, with 15 bases remaining between them. Germline CDR1 and CDR2: MNHEY and SMNVEV (reference sequence). This CDR3 is 15 amino acids long. The CDR3, as DNA: TGTGCCAGCAGTTTATTGGCCTCCAGTGGTGATGGCTACACCTTC. This codes for CASSLLASSGDGYTF.

The CDR3 protein is CASSPPGERGSQYF. The CDR3 DNA is TGTGCCAGCTCACCACCGGGGGAACGGGGTTCGCAGTATTTT. This chain connects TRBV18 to TRBJ2-3; either TRBD1 or TRBD2 may fit D (5 bases each). The V end lost 0 bases, the J end lost 10 bases, and 14 bases lay between the germline ends. The CDR3 runs to 14 residues. Germline V gives CDR1 KGHSH, CDR2 LQKENI.

In its sample, this clone was seen a few times. The chain has TRBV18 and TRBJ1-2; no definite D call. Per germline, CDR1 KGHSH and CDR2 LQKENI. V lost 7 bases, J lost 8 bases, and 14 bases lay in between. This CDR3 is 12 amino acids long. For the CDR3, the DNA is TGTGCCAGCTTCATATTTGGGTACGGCTACACCTTC. Protein sequence: CASFIFGYGYTF.

The chain carries TRBV7-9 and TRBJ2-3, with TRBD1 matching over 11 bases. The CDR3 consists of 17 residues. CDR1 and CDR2 from the germline V gene are SEHNR and FQNEAQ (reference sequence). The trim removed 2 bases at V and 3 bases at J, leaving 7 bases unmatched. CDR3 in amino acids: CASSLRTGGIGTDTQYF. Here the CDR3 DNA reads TGTGCCAGCAGCTTAAGGACAGGGGGCATTGGAACAGATACGCAGTATTTT.

This chain connects TRBV6-6 to TRBJ1-1, with TRBD1 as a possible D gene (6 bases). CDR1 is MNHNY, CDR2 SVGAGI, per germline (reference sequence). Trimming took 4 bases from V and 2 from J, leaving 17 bases between them. The CDR3 consists of 16 residues. CDR3 bases: TGTGCCAGCAGTTTGAGCCGACAGGCCTCAAACACTGAAGCTTTCTTT. Its protein product is CASSLSRQASNTEAFF.

DNA for the CDR3: TGTGCCAGCTCCGTACTGAACACCGGGGAGCTGTTTTTT. It yields the protein CASSVLNTGELFF. This sequence joins TRBV18 and TRBJ2-2, with D unclear. Trimming pared 6 bases from V and 1 base from J, leaving 6 bases between. This CDR3 region has 13 residues. The germline V gene has CDR1 KGHSH and CDR2 LQKENI.

The chain carries TRBV7-2 and TRBJ2-5; 9 bases fit TRBD2. Trimming took 1 base from V and 2 from J; bases not matched to a gene: 8. CDR3 size: 17 residues. Germline-derived CDR1 and CDR2 are SGHTA and FQGNSA. The CDR3 coding sequence is TGTGCCAGCAGCTTAGAGGGCAGACTAGCGGTTCAAGAGACCCAGTACTTC. Its protein is CASSLEGRLAVQETQYF.

V gene TRBV18 combines with J gene TRBJ2-2; the match to TRBD1 covers 7 bases. Germline-derived CDR1 and CDR2 are KGHSH and LQKENI. The junction had 21 bases not matched to a gene; V was cut back by 0 bases and J by 2 bases. This CDR3 has 22 residues. The CDR3 loop reads CASSPPFFLGQLFRANTGELFF. CDR3 nucleotide sequence: TGTGCCAGCTCACCACCTTTCTTTTTGGGACAGCTCTTCCGGGCCAACACCGGGGAGCTGTTTTTT.

The chain couples TRBV6-6 to TRBJ2-3; 9 bases fit TRBD1. The CDR3 loop spans 15 amino acids. V shed 8 bases, J shed 6 bases, and the junction held 12 bases outside the gene matches. Germline-derived CDR1 and CDR2 are MNHNY and SVGAGI (reference sequence). The CDR3 protein is CASGNNRGRRDTQYF. The CDR3 region has the DNA TGTGCCAGCGGGAACAACAGGGGGCGCAGGGATACGCAGTATTTT.

This chain joins TRBV7-6 and TRBJ2-1; D is ambiguous. The germline V gene encodes CDR1 SGHVS and CDR2 FNYEAQ. Trimming pared 8 bases from V and 2 bases from J, leaving 16 bases between. There are 15 residues in the CDR3. DNA for the CDR3: TGTGCCAGCGCTACGACGCCTCTTACCTACAATGAGCAGTTCTTC. Amino acids: CASATTPLTYNEQFF.

The gene calls are TRBV29-1 and TRBJ2-7; 9 bases fit TRBD1. J gave up 5 bases and V 4 bases, and 12 bases lay outside the gene matches. The CDR3 runs 15 residues. Germline CDR1 and CDR2: SQVTM and ANQGSEA. DNA of the CDR3: TGCAGCGTTGTTGGTAGCGGACAGGGGTTCGACGAGCAGTACTTC. It is translated as CSVVGSGQGFDEQYF.

The table lists this clone with a count of one. This chain joins TRBV19 and TRBJ2-3; TRBD2 matches at 9 bases. Trimming cost V 3 bases and J 1 base; bases outside gene matches: 5. CDR3 length equals 16 residues. Germline CDR1 is LNHDA and CDR2 is SQIVND (reference sequence). The CDR3 bases are TGTGCCAGTAGTATTCGGGCTAGCGGGGGCACAGATACGCAGTATTTT. Translating it yields CASSIRASGGTDTQYF.

The V and J genes are TRBV30 and TRBJ1-4; perhaps TRBD1 as D (5 bases). In germline, CDR1 is GTSNPN, CDR2 SVGIG (reference sequence). V lost 2 bases and J lost 12, with 16 bases in between. This CDR3 spans 13 amino acids. The CDR3 spells CAWSPGVGGELFF. The CDR3 DNA sequence: TGTGCCTGGAGTCCCGGGGTTGGGGGTGAACTGTTTTTT.

The gene calls are TRBV6-5 and TRBJ1-2; D gene uncertain. Germline CDR1 is MNHEY and CDR2 is SVGAGI. This CDR3 comprises 13 residues. The V end was cut by 2 bases, the J end by 4 bases, with 8 bases between. The CDR3: CASSYGWPYGYTF. CDR3 nucleotides: TGTGCCAGCAGTTACGGCTGGCCCTATGGCTACACCTTC.

Only a few counts were recorded for this clone. The genes are TRBV9 and TRBJ2-5; D not certain. The CDR3 contains 15 residues. From germline, CDR1 is SGDLS and CDR2 YYNGEE. V lost 0 bases to trimming and J lost 4 bases, with 13 bases between them. The CDR3 is CASSVAWQVGETQYF. In nucleotides, the CDR3 is TGTGCCAGCAGCGTAGCCTGGCAGGTGGGAGAGACCCAGTACTTC.

The CDR3 bases are TGTGCCAGCAGCTTCGGGGCGGGGGGCACCGGGGAGCTGTTTTTT. Its translation: CASSFGAGGTGELFF. This chain connects TRBV5-6 to TRBJ2-2; TRBD2 matches 8 bases. The V gene end was trimmed by 2 bases and the J gene end by 4 bases; junction bases not matched to a gene: 4. Per the germline V gene, CDR1 is SGHDT and CDR2 is YYEEEE. The CDR3 is 15 residues long.